Here is one T cell receptor (beta chain) with its context. This record belongs to a study of CD8 T cells in Susac syndrome. When the RNA was reverse transcribed, random hexamers were used with an input of roughly 0.45 to 1 ug. TCRdb ran MiXCR on the immunoSEQ multiplex PCR reads and lists one entry per CDR3 protein. The sample has about 180,000 distinct CDR3 sequences, 90% to 95% seen once. Germline V lookup: CDR1 SGDLS, CDR2 YYNGEE. Trimming at V came to 5 bases and at J to 14 bases, leaving 8 bases not matched to a gene. The CDR3 has 12 residues. Sequencing was carried out using CD8+ T cells from PBMCs. The receptor comes from a human donor with multiple sclerosis. The V and J genes are TRBV9 and TRBJ2-1; 9 positions agree with TRBD1. CDR3 DNA sequence: TGTGCCAGCAGTGCCCAACAGGGGGCGAAGTTCTTC. It encodes CASSAQQGAKFF.